These T cell receptor beta chains were read from a single sample in a study of Graves' ophthalmopathy and Graves' hyperthyroidism. One entry per CDR3 protein, called by TCRdb with MiXCR from the multiplex PCR reads. The profile shows hundreds of thousands of distinct CDR3 sequences, 35% to 50% of them singletons. Sequencing was carried out using peripheral blood. The receptors derive from an adult man with Graves' ophthalmopathy. Both conserved end residues are part of each CDR3. The D gene is left open where the match is weak. Clone size is stated in some rows and not others, as once, few, many or a class when expanded.

>.|TRBJ1-2|TRBV10-1|.
CAGTDAGYGYTF
TGTGCCGGCACCGACGCAGGTTATGGCTACACCTTC
>.|TRBJ1-1|TRBV14|.
CAGSRYTEPFTEAFF
TGTGCCGGCAGCCGATATACCGAGCCCTTCACTGAAGCTTTCTTT
>TRBD1|TRBJ2-5|TRBV5-6|.
CASSSNRDRGDF
TGTGCCAGCAGCTCAAACCGGGACAGGGGGGACTTC
>.|TRBJ2-7|TRBV20-1|.
CSATTTRAYEQYF
TGCAGTGCTACAACGACTAGGGCCTACGAGCAGTACTTC
>TRBD1|TRBJ1-4|TRBV10-3|.
CASSQEGAATNEKLFF
TGTGCCAGCAGTCAAGAGGGGGCTGCAACTAATGAAAAACTGTTTTTT
>TRBD1|TRBJ1-5|TRBV20-1|many
CSASRQGIGSNQPQHF
TGCAGTGCTAGTCGACAGGGGATTGGTAGCAATCAGCCCCAGCATTTT
>.|TRBJ2-2|TRBV7-9|.
CASRMGADTGELFF
TGTGCCAGCAGAATGGGGGCGGACACCGGGGAGCTGTTTTTT
>TRBD1|TRBJ1-1|TRBV7-9|many
CASSLANRGNTEAFF
TGTGCCAGCAGCTTGGCCAACAGGGGAAACACTGAAGCTTTCTTT
>.|TRBJ1-1|TRBV6-5|.
CASSYSPGPVEAFF
TGTGCCAGCAGTTACTCTCCAGGGCCGGTCGAAGCTTTCTTT
>.|TRBJ1-1|TRBV7-9|many
CASSLPHTEAFF
TGTGCCAGCAGCTTACCCCACACTGAAGCTTTCTTT
>TRBD1|TRBJ2-6|TRBV7-9|.
CASSRWTGTGAGANVLTF
TGTGCCAGCAGCCGCTGGACCGGTACAGGGGCCGGGGCCAACGTCCTGACTTTC
>.|TRBJ2-1|TRBV7-3|.
CASSLSSQEYLEQFF
TGTGCCAGCAGCTTAAGTTCGCAGGAATATCTTGAGCAGTTCTTC
>TRBD2|TRBJ2-7|TRBV7-2|.
CASSPSSGTTEQYF
TGTGCCAGCTCACCCTCTTCTGGGACTACCGAGCAGTACTTC
>.|TRBJ1-1|TRBV7-9|many
CASSPLGSEAFF
TGTGCCAGCAGCCCCTTAGGGTCTGAAGCTTTCTTT
>TRBD1|TRBJ1-1|TRBV10-3|.
CASKGQQQNTEAFF
TGTGCCAGCAAGGGACAGCAGCAGAACACTGAAGCTTTCTTT
>.|TRBJ1-4|TRBV7-9|few
CASSYKEGTTNEKLFF
TGTGCCAGCAGCTACAAGGAGGGGACAACTAATGAAAAACTGTTTTTT
>.|TRBJ1-1|TRBV29-1|.
CSRRGTEAFF
TGCAGCAGAAGGGGGACTGAAGCTTTCTTT
>.|TRBJ2-6|TRBV7-9|many
CASSDDLRSGANVLTF
TGTGCCAGCAGCGACGACCTAAGGTCTGGGGCCAACGTCCTGACTTTC
>.|TRBJ2-2|TRBV9|.
CASSVGGTSTGELFF
TGTGCCAGCAGCGTAGGAGGCACCTCCACCGGGGAGCTGTTTTTT
>TRBD2|TRBJ2-2|TRBV25-1|.
CASSYSSVAGDTGELFF
TGTGCCAGCAGTTACTCGAGTGTCGCGGGGGACACCGGGGAGCTGTTTTTT
>.|TRBJ1-6|TRBV7-9|.
CASSLEADSPLHF
TGTGCCAGCAGCTTAGAGGCAGACTCACCCCTCCACTTT
>TRBD2|TRBJ2-3|TRBV20-1|.
CSAITSGRWDTQYF
TGCAGTGCTATCACTAGCGGGAGATGGGACACGCAGTATTTT
>.|TRBJ2-3|TRBV10-1|.
CASSESKGTTSTDTQYF
TGCGCCAGCAGTGAGTCGAAGGGGACAACTAGCACAGATACGCAGTATTTT
>.|TRBJ1-2|TRBV7-2|many
CASSQPTGIGYTF
TGTGCCAGCAGCCAACCCACAGGGATTGGCTACACCTTC
>.|TRBJ1-1|TRBV10-3|once
CASSYSVTVGAFF
TGTGCCAGCAGTTACTCTGTAACGGTGGGAGCTTTCTTT
>TRBD2|TRBJ2-5|TRBV7-2|once
CASSLSLAGGPQETQYF
TGTGCCAGCAGCTTATCACTAGCGGGGGGCCCCCAAGAGACCCAGTACTTC
>.|TRBJ2-2|TRBV7-9|.
CASSPDTHTGELFF
TGTGCCAGCAGCCCGGACACTCACACCGGGGAGCTGTTTTTT
>.|TRBJ2-5|TRBV7-9|few
CASSTLAELQETQYF
TGTGCCAGCAGCACTTTAGCGGAGCTCCAAGAGACCCAGTACTTC
>TRBD1|TRBJ1-2|TRBV20-1|.
CSATPGTGNYGYTF
TGCAGTGCTACCCCCGGGACAGGGAACTATGGCTACACCTTC
>.|TRBJ1-6|TRBV2|few
CASRLGEGSYNSPLHF
TGTGCCAGCAGGTTGGGGGAAGGGTCCTATAATTCACCCCTCCACTTT
>.|TRBJ1-5|TRBV19|.
CANSVREKIQPQHF
TGTGCCAATAGTGTCCGGGAGAAGATACAGCCCCAGCATTTT
>.|TRBJ2-7|TRBV9|few
CASSPGGRGWIDEQYF
TGTGCCAGCAGCCCCGGGGGCAGGGGGTGGATCGACGAGCAGTACTTC
>TRBD2|TRBJ2-2|TRBV24-1|.
CATSEASGRLRNTGKLFF
TGTGCCACCAGTGAGGCTAGCGGAAGATTAAGGAACACCGGGAAGCTGTTTTTT
>TRBD1|TRBJ2-7|TRBV9|few
CASSQGQGTSYEQYF
TGTGCCAGCAGCCAGGGACAGGGGACCTCCTACGAGCAGTACTTC
>.|TRBJ2-2|TRBV29-1|.
CSVVGQAGELFF
TGCAGCGTTGTGGGGCAGGCAGGGGAGCTGTTTTTT
>TRBD1|TRBJ2-7|TRBV10-3|.
CASRVTGANSFYEQYF
TGTGCCAGCAGAGTTACAGGGGCTAATAGTTTCTACGAGCAGTACTTC
>.|TRBJ2-7|TRBV20-1|few
CSALVGSSYEQYF
TGCAGTGCCCTGGTAGGGAGCTCCTACGAGCAGTACTTC
>TRBD1|TRBJ1-2|TRBV20-1|.
CSVDLAGGGYGYTF
TGCAGCGTTGATCTCGCAGGGGGCGGCTATGGCTACACCTTC
>TRBD1|TRBJ1-2|TRBV7-9|.
CASIRGTDANYGYTF
TGTGCCAGCATCCGAGGGACAGATGCTAACTATGGCTACACCTTC
>.|TRBJ2-7|TRBV12-3/TRBV12-4|few
CASSPWTETEQYF
TGTGCCAGCAGTCCGTGGACAGAGACGGAGCAGTACTTC
>.|TRBJ1-6|TRBV10-3|many
CAITPGDSPLHF
TGTGCCATCACTCCCGGGGATTCACCCCTCCACTTT